These 10 T cell receptor beta chains came from one sample sequenced in a study of CD8 T cells in ankylosing spondylitis. One entry per CDR3 protein, called by TCRdb with MiXCR from the 5' RACE reads. The table includes approximately 220,000 distinct CDR3 sequences, roughly a tenth detected once. Sample: blood, either unsorted or a sorted T cell fraction (not recorded which). These receptors originate from a male donor with ankylosing spondylitis or in good health (not recorded which).

This clonotype appeared a few times. The chain uses TRBV7-2 and TRBJ2-7; 9 bases agree with TRBD1. The CDR3 has 12 amino acids. Germline V gene sequence: CDR1 SGHTA, CDR2 FQGNSA. Unmatched junction bases numbered 3, after V lost 6 bases and J lost 6 bases. This chain's CDR3 is CASRLDRGEQYF. The DNA for the CDR3 is TGTGCCAGCAGGTTGGACAGGGGCGAGCAGTACTTC.

This chain connects TRBV9 to TRBJ2-3; D is unresolved. V was trimmed by 0 bases and J by 5 bases, leaving 4 bases between them. The CDR3 loop spans 12 amino acids. Germline lookup yields CDR1 SGDLS and CDR2 YYNGEE. The CDR3 nucleotides are TGTGCCAGCAGCGTAGGCGGAGATACGCAGTATTTT. Its translation is CASSVGGDTQYF.

This clonotype was detected many times. The chain is built from TRBV5-1 and TRBJ2-2; the D is unclear. From germline, CDR1 is SGHRS and CDR2 YFSETQ. This CDR3 spans 15 amino acids. Trimming pared 2 bases from V and 2 bases from J, leaving 10 bases between. CDR3 region: CASSLLHENTGELFF. The DNA for the CDR3 is TGCGCCAGCAGCTTATTACACGAAAACACCGGGGAGCTGTTTTTT.

The sample holds a few counts of this clonotype. The V call is TRBV25-1, the J call TRBJ2-3; 9 bases agree with TRBD2. The length of the CDR3 is 15 residues. The germline V gene has CDR1 MGHDK and CDR2 SYGVNS. With 6 bases clipped from V and 6 bases from J, the junction kept 10 bases outside the gene matches. The CDR3 spells CASRGAGGSRDTQYF. The CDR3 region has the DNA TGTGCCAGCAGGGGGGCGGGGGGGTCAAGGGATACGCAGTATTTT.

This clonotype was counted only a few times. The chain couples TRBV20-1 to TRBJ2-3, with 12 bases fitting TRBD1. The CDR3 spans 18 residues. The junction had 13 bases not matched to a gene; V was cut back by 6 bases and J by 0 bases. Germline CDR1 and CDR2: DFQATT and SNEGSKA (reference sequence). The DNA of the CDR3 is TGCAGTGCCCGGGGACAGGGGGCGATTATTCCTAGCACAGATACGCAGTATTTT. Its protein is CSARGQGAIIPSTDTQYF.

This clonotype was counted many times. The V and J genes are TRBV29-1 and TRBJ2-3, with 13 bases fitting TRBD2. Germline assignment: CDR1 SQVTM and CDR2 ANQGSEA. V was pared by 7 bases and J by 3 bases, with 7 bases of the junction left unmatched. The CDR3 consists of 15 residues. CDR3 DNA sequence: TGCAGCGCTATCGGACTAGCGGGGGTAACAGATACGCAGTATTTT. Translating gives CSAIGLAGVTDTQYF.

V and J are TRBV20-1 and TRBJ1-2; D remains ambiguous. From germline, CDR1 is DFQATT and CDR2 SNEGSKA (reference sequence). CDR3 length: 12 residues. V was clipped by 3 bases and J by 3 bases, with 8 bases between them. CDR3 sequence reads: CSARTWDYGYTF. In DNA, the CDR3 is TGCAGTGCTAGGACCTGGGACTATGGCTACACCTTC.

This clonotype showed up many times. The chain carries TRBV5-1 and TRBJ2-3; D ambiguous. The V end was cut by 4 bases, the J end by 1 base, with 10 bases between. The CDR3 spans 14 residues. The germline V gene has CDR1 SGHRS and CDR2 YFSETQ. The CDR3 loop reads CASSPGGGTDTQYF. For the CDR3, the DNA is TGCGCCAGCAGCCCCGGTGGGGGCACAGATACGCAGTATTTT. Full variable domain (remainder filled in from reference TRBV5-1 and TRBJ2-3): KAGVTQTPRYLIKTRGQQVTLSCSPISGHRSVSWYQQTPGQGLQFLFEYFSETQRNKGNFPGRFSGRQFSNSRSEMNVSTLELGDSALYLCASSPGGGTDTQYFGPGTRLTVL.

The sample holds many counts of this clonotype. This chain connects TRBV5-6 to TRBJ1-3; D not resolved. Germline CDR1 reads SGHDT; CDR2 reads YYEEEE. Trimming removed 2 bases from V and 0 bases from J, with 15 bases in between. CDR3 length equals 17 residues. The CDR3, as DNA: TGTGCCAGCAGCTTTTGGTCTTCTCGACCCTCTGGAAACACCATATATTTT. Its translation: CASSFWSSRPSGNTIYF.

This clonotype was detected many times. V gene TRBV28 combines with J gene TRBJ1-6; D ambiguous. Trimming shortened V by 2 bases and J by 0 bases, and 11 bases separated the two germline ends. Germline loops: CDR1 MDHEN, CDR2 SYDVKM. The CDR3 extends over 17 amino acids. The CDR3 coding sequence is TGTGCCAGCAGTTTAAGGGCAGACCTCTCCTATAATTCACCCCTCCACTTT. This codes for CASSLRADLSYNSPLHF.